This T cell receptor beta chain was recovered during a study of technical replicates of blood from several donors. Libraries were prepared by immunoSEQ multiplex PCR; TCRdb keeps only in-frame clonotypes and omits some of them. The sample lists 80,000 or so clones; under 99% were seen once. Germline V gene lookup returns CDR1 SGHNT and CDR2 YYREEE (reference sequence). The V end lost 2 bases, the J end lost 0 bases, and 8 bases lay between the germline ends. This CDR3 is built from 14 residues. Sequencing input: T cells isolated from PBMCs. The chain recombines TRBV5-4 with TRBJ1-1; D not certain. The TCR comes from a human donor in good health. The CDR3 protein is CASSFGGVNTEAFF. CDR3 bases: TGTGCCAGCAGCTTCGGCGGAGTGAACACTGAAGCTTTCTTT.